This entry lists 20 T cell receptor beta chains sequenced from one sample in a study of response to subunit inactivated influenza vaccine. TCRdb ran MiXCR on the RT-PCR reads and lists one entry per CDR3 protein. The table has roughly 500,000 distinct CDR3 sequences, 20% to 25% seen once. In addition, the sample was reused for a study of T cells expressing NK-cell markers. That source reports: The TCR beta cDNA came from 5'RACE template switching with UMIs.

This material consisted of CD4+ T cells sorted from PBMCs, taken about 11 days after vaccination. The receptors come from a man aged 45 to 65 who received an inactivated influenza vaccine.

The chain carries TRBV5-5 and TRBJ2-2, with 7 bases fitting TRBD1. The CDR3 is 16 amino acids. The germline V gene has CDR1 SGHKS and CDR2 YYEKEE (reference sequence). The trim removed 4 bases at V and 3 bases at J, leaving 9 bases unmatched. DNA for the CDR3: TGTGCCAGCAGCCCGACCCCCGACAGGGACACCGGGGAGCTGTTTTTT. It yields the protein CASSPTPDRDTGELFF. Full variable domain (missing parts from reference TRBV5-5 and TRBJ2-2): DAGVTQSPTHLIKTRGQQVTLRCSPISGHKSVSWYQQVLGQGPQFIFQYYEKEERGRGNFPDRFSARQFPNYSSELNVNALLLGDSALYLCASSPTPDRDTGELFFGEGSRLTVL.

The chain carries TRBV20-1 and TRBJ2-7; 10 bases are a match to TRBD2. Germline assignment: CDR1 DFQATT and CDR2 SNEGSKA (reference sequence). V shed 5 bases, J shed 3 bases, and the junction held 1 base outside the gene matches. The CDR3 length is 12 residues. CDR3: CSARLAGYEQYF. Written as DNA, the CDR3 is TGCAGTGCTCGACTAGCGGGCTACGAGCAGTACTTC.

This clonotype has only a few counts. This rearrangement joins TRBV24-1 to TRBJ2-1, with D possibly TRBD2 on 6 matching bases. The CDR3 extends over 14 amino acids. Trimming took 3 bases from V and 6 from J, leaving 11 bases between them. The germline gives CDR1 KGHDR, CDR2 SFDVKD. CDR3 sequence reads: CATSDPAAGNEQFF. CDR3 DNA sequence: TGTGCCACCAGTGATCCCGCAGCGGGCAATGAGCAGTTCTTC.

CDR3 region: CASSRSGGDDEQYF. CDR3 coding DNA: TGTGCCAGCTCACGGTCGGGGGGCGACGACGAGCAGTACTTC. This chain links TRBV18 with TRBJ2-7; the D gene is possibly TRBD2 (7 bases). V gave up 4 bases and J gave up 5 bases, with 15 bases separating them. From germline, CDR1 is KGHSH and CDR2 LQKENI. The CDR3 runs 14 residues.

The J gene is TRBJ2-4, the V gene TRBV30; D is undetermined. Trimming took 2 bases from V and 0 from J, leaving 14 bases between them. Germline V gene data show CDR1 as GTSNPN and CDR2 as SVGIG (reference sequence). The CDR3 is 16 amino acids. CDR3 DNA: TGTGCCTGGAGTTTTGGTCTGCAGCTAGCCAAAAACATTCAGTACTTC. The encoded protein is CAWSFGLQLAKNIQYF.

This sequence joins TRBV25-1 and TRBJ2-7, with TRBD2 identical over 8 bases. V trimming: 4 bases; J trimming: 4 bases; junction bases outside the gene matches: 9. Germline V lookup: CDR1 MGHDK, CDR2 SYGVNS. The CDR3 has 15 amino acids. CDR3 protein: CASSVPGGIEYEQYF. The CDR3 DNA reads TGTGCCAGCAGTGTTCCGGGAGGGATTGAATACGAGCAGTACTTC.

There are many counts of this clonotype. The chain is built from TRBV20-1 and TRBJ2-3; tentatively, D is TRBD1 or TRBD2 (6 bases each). The CDR3 length is 15 residues. The germline CDR1 and CDR2 sequences are DFQATT and SNEGSKA (reference sequence). V lost 3 bases to trimming and J lost 0 bases, with 13 bases between them. DNA for the CDR3: TGCAGTGCTAGCTTCGGAGGGGGGAGCACAGATACGCAGTATTTT. Residues: CSASFGGGSTDTQYF.

This chain connects TRBV28 to TRBJ2-5; 12 nucleotides align to TRBD2. This CDR3 has 17 amino acids. Germline lookup yields CDR1 MDHEN and CDR2 SYDVKM. The ends lost 2 bases at V and 1 base at J; junction bases unmatched: 5. CDR3 coding DNA: TGTGCCAGCAGTTTAGGACTAGCGGGAACCCTCCAAGAGACCCAGTACTTC. Amino acid sequence: CASSLGLAGTLQETQYF.

In its sample, this clonotype was seen a few times. This sequence joins TRBV7-2 and TRBJ2-3, with 12 positions matching TRBD2. Germline V gives CDR1 SGHTA, CDR2 FQGNSA. Trimming removed 8 bases from V and 6 bases from J; junction bases left unmatched: 6. The CDR3 covers 14 residues. This CDR3 is CASGWTSGMDTQYF. The CDR3 nucleotides read TGTGCCAGCGGCTGGACTAGCGGGATGGATACGCAGTATTTT.

The rearrangement uses TRBV6-5 and TRBJ2-2; D is ambiguous. The germline V gene has CDR1 MNHEY and CDR2 SVGAGI. The germline V and J ends were trimmed by 7 bases and 4 bases, with 10 bases remaining between them. The CDR3 consists of 13 residues. The CDR3 here is CASKFELTGELFF. CDR3 DNA sequence: TGTGCCAGCAAGTTTGAGCTCACCGGGGAGCTGTTTTTT.

The J gene is TRBJ2-7, the V gene TRBV2; D is unresolved. Trimming removed 5 bases at V and 0 bases at J, with 11 bases between. The CDR3 length is 14 residues. From germline, CDR1 is SNHLY and CDR2 FYNNEI. The CDR3 is CASSPPGRSYEQYF. In DNA form, the CDR3 reads TGTGCCAGCAGTCCCCCCGGTCGCTCCTACGAGCAGTACTTC.

This clonotype was seen repeatedly, ten times or more. The gene calls are TRBV5-1 and TRBJ2-1; TRBD2 matches 11 bases. The trim removed 0 bases at V and 3 bases at J, leaving 2 bases unmatched. CDR1 SGHRS and CDR2 YFSETQ come from the germline V gene. CDR3 length equals 16 residues. CDR3 sequence: CASSLGGTSGYNEQFF. In DNA form, the CDR3 reads TGCGCCAGCAGCTTGGGCGGGACTAGCGGCTACAATGAGCAGTTCTTC.

Details on this clonotype: This could be a read error, since a much larger clone is one nucleotide away. This rearrangement joins TRBV10-3 to TRBJ2-4; perhaps TRBD2 as D (5 bases). The J call is doubtful: the DNA matches TRBJ2-1 better. The germline CDR1 and CDR2 sequences are ENHRY and SYGVKD. This CDR3 is 13 amino acids long. DNA of the CDR3: TGTGCCACGCAAGGCCAGGAGGAAAACATTCAGTTCTTC. The encoded protein is CATQGQEENIQFF.

This chain connects TRBV29-1 to TRBJ2-5, with D possibly being TRBD2 (6 bases). V dropped 7 bases and J dropped 5 bases, with 14 bases sitting between them. CDR3 length: 12 amino acids. Germline-derived CDR1 and CDR2 are SQVTM and ANQGSEA. The CDR3 here is CSGGASGETQYF. CDR3 in DNA: TGCAGCGGCGGGGCTAGTGGTGAGACCCAGTACTTC.

The chain employs TRBV27 and TRBJ2-1, with D perhaps matching TRBD2 (5 bases). The CDR3 consists of 13 residues. The germline gives CDR1 MNHEY, CDR2 SMNVEV (reference sequence). V lost 4 bases and J lost 8, with 12 bases in between. This chain's CDR3 is CASSSRRSDEQFF. As DNA, the CDR3 is TGTGCCAGCAGTTCCAGGAGGAGCGATGAGCAGTTCTTC.

V usage is TRBV9 and J usage is TRBJ1-2; the D is unclear. The CDR3 runs to 12 residues. Germline V gene lookup returns CDR1 SGDLS and CDR2 YYNGEE. The V end lost 3 bases, the J end lost 4 bases, and 7 bases lay between the germline ends. This chain's CDR3 is CASSAVGYGYTF. DNA for the CDR3: TGTGCCAGCAGCGCCGTAGGCTATGGCTACACCTTC.

This chain links TRBV28 with TRBJ2-4; tentatively, D is TRBD2 (7 bases). Germline V gene sequence: CDR1 MDHEN, CDR2 SYDVKM. The CDR3 covers 16 residues. V gave up 5 bases and J gave up 1 base, with 15 bases separating them. The CDR3 DNA reads TGTGCCAGCAGTCCGGGGGCGGGAGCCGCCAAAAACATTCAGTACTTC. Translating it yields CASSPGAGAAKNIQYF.

The rearrangement joins TRBV12-3 or TRBV12-4 to TRBJ1-6, with D uncertain. CDR3 length: 13 residues. V was clipped by 3 bases and J by 7 bases, with 7 bases between them. CDR3 nucleotides: TGTGCCAGCAGTTTTTCGGGGAATTCACCCCTCCACTTT. Its translation: CASSFSGNSPLHF.

This clonotype was detected a few times. The rearrangement uses TRBV9 and TRBJ2-5, with D unclear. The CDR3 sequence is 15 residues long. CDR1 is SGDLS, CDR2 YYNGEE, per germline. Trimming removed 1 base at V and 1 base at J, with 11 bases between. The CDR3 DNA reads TGTGCCAGCAGCGTATACGTGGGCAGCCAAGAGACCCAGTACTTC. Translation gives CASSVYVGSQETQYF.

This clonotype was counted between two and nine times. The gene calls are TRBV9 and TRBJ2-1, with unresolved D. V was cut by 4 bases and J by 10 bases, with 12 bases left in between. Germline loops: CDR1 SGDLS, CDR2 YYNGEE. The CDR3 has 12 residues. Written as DNA, the CDR3 is TGTGCCAGCAGCCCCTACTACGGGGAGCAGTTCTTC. It encodes CASSPYYGEQFF.